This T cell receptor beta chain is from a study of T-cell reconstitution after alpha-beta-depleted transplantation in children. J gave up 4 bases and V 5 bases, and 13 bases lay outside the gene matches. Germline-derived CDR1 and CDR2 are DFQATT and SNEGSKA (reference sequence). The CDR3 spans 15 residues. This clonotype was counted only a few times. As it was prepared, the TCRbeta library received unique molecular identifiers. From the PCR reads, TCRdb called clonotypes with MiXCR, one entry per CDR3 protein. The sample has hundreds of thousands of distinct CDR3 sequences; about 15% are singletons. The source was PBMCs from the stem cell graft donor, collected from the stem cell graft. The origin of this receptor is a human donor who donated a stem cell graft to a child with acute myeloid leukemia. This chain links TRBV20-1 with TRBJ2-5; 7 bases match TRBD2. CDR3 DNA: TGCAGTGCTCCCGGAGGAGCGGGGCGGAGAGAGACCCAGTACTTC. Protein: CSAPGGAGRRETQYF.